Listed below are T cell receptor beta chains from one sample, sequenced in a study of graft-versus-host responses after intestinal transplantation. Repertoires were generated with immunoSEQ multiplex PCR, while TCRdb's copy carries only in-frame clones and drops some. The sample yields 130,000 or so clones, approximately 92% seen once. The antigens of these receptors remain unknown. The source material was unstimulated CD4+ T cells sorted from spleen or lymph node cells, sampled before intestinal transplant. The source of these receptors is a human donor who received an intestinal transplant. CDR3s include the opening cysteine and the closing phenylalanine or tryptophan. The D gene is left open where the match is weak. Some rows mark clone size as missing; the rest say once, few, many or name a class of expanded clone.

clone_size: -
d_call: -
cdr3_length: 14
v_call: TRBV2
j_call: TRBJ1-2
cdr3_nt: TGTGCCAGCAGTGAGGGGTCCGACGAGTATGGCTACACCTTC
cdr3_aa: CASSEGSDEYGYTF

clone_size: -
d_call: -
cdr3_length: 18
v_call: TRBV9
j_call: TRBJ2-6
cdr3_nt: TGTGCCAGCAGCGTAGCTCCCGACTGGCGCTCTGGGGCCAACGTCCTGACTTTC
cdr3_aa: CASSVAPDWRSGANVLTF

clone_size: -
d_call: -
cdr3_length: 15
v_call: TRBV9
j_call: TRBJ2-4
cdr3_nt: TGTGCCAGCAGCGCTTCAGGGAACGTTCTGGGCATTCAGTACTTC
cdr3_aa: CASSASGNVLGIQYF

clone_size: -
d_call: -
cdr3_length: 15
v_call: TRBV5-1
j_call: TRBJ2-5
cdr3_nt: TGCGCCAGCAGCCCTGACAGGTCCTATAGAGAGACCCAGTACTTC
cdr3_aa: CASSPDRSYRETQYF

clone_size: -
d_call: -
cdr3_length: 14
v_call: TRBV14
j_call: TRBJ1-2
cdr3_nt: TGTGCCAGCAGCCAGGATTGGCAGAACTATGGCTACACCTTC
cdr3_aa: CASSQDWQNYGYTF

clone_size: -
d_call: -
cdr3_length: 16
v_call: TRBV11-2
j_call: TRBJ2-1
cdr3_nt: TGTGCCAGCAGCTTAGCTGCGGGGACCTCCTACAATGAGCAGTTCTTC
cdr3_aa: CASSLAAGTSYNEQFF

clone_size: -
d_call: TRBD1
cdr3_length: 16
v_call: TRBV5-1
j_call: TRBJ2-2
cdr3_nt: TGCGCCAGCAGCTTAGCGGGACAGGGGAACACCGGGGAGCTGTTTTTT
cdr3_aa: CASSLAGQGNTGELFF

clone_size: once
d_call: TRBD2
cdr3_length: 15
v_call: TRBV6-4
j_call: TRBJ2-1
cdr3_nt: TGTGCCAGCAGCCCGGGACTAGGGTTTGGTGATGAGCAGTTCTTC
cdr3_aa: CASSPGLGFGDEQFF

clone_size: -
d_call: -
cdr3_length: 15
v_call: TRBV5-1
j_call: TRBJ2-2
cdr3_nt: TGCGCCAGCAGCTTGGAAGGGGGAAAGGCCGGGGAGCTGTTTTTT
cdr3_aa: CASSLEGGKAGELFF

clone_size: -
d_call: -
cdr3_length: 13
v_call: TRBV7-6
j_call: TRBJ2-5
cdr3_nt: TGTGCCAGCAGTTCGGGGGTAAAGGAGACCCAGTACTTC
cdr3_aa: CASSSGVKETQYF

clone_size: -
d_call: TRBD2
cdr3_length: 15
v_call: TRBV2
j_call: TRBJ2-5
cdr3_nt: TGTGCCAGCAGTGGTCGGGGGGGCCTCCAAGAGACCCAGTACTTC
cdr3_aa: CASSGRGGLQETQYF

clone_size: -
d_call: -
cdr3_length: 11
v_call: TRBV9
j_call: TRBJ2-3
cdr3_nt: TGTGCCAGCAGCCAGGGGGATACGCAGTATTTT
cdr3_aa: CASSQGDTQYF

clone_size: -
d_call: -
cdr3_length: 13
v_call: TRBV6-5
j_call: TRBJ1-3
cdr3_nt: TGTGCCAGCGGGGCATACTACGGAAACACCATATATTTT
cdr3_aa: CASGAYYGNTIYF

clone_size: -
d_call: TRBD1
cdr3_length: 15
v_call: TRBV6-1
j_call: TRBJ2-3
cdr3_nt: TGTGCCAGCAGGCTAGGGACAGCTAGCACAGATACGCAGTATTTT
cdr3_aa: CASRLGTASTDTQYF

clone_size: -
d_call: -
cdr3_length: 14
v_call: TRBV18
j_call: TRBJ2-3
cdr3_nt: TGTGCCAGCTCACCACCAGAAAGCACAGATACGCAGTATTTT
cdr3_aa: CASSPPESTDTQYF

clone_size: -
d_call: -
cdr3_length: 15
v_call: TRBV27
j_call: TRBJ1-1
cdr3_nt: TGTGCCAGCAGGTTCCTGGGGGCCTCGAACACTGAAGCTTTCTTT
cdr3_aa: CASRFLGASNTEAFF

clone_size: -
d_call: -
cdr3_length: 12
v_call: TRBV6-5
j_call: TRBJ1-3
cdr3_nt: TGTGCCAGCTTGGGTTTTGGAAACACCATATATTTT
cdr3_aa: CASLGFGNTIYF

clone_size: -
d_call: -
cdr3_length: 14
v_call: TRBV10-1
j_call: TRBJ2-5
cdr3_nt: TGCGCCAGCAGTGAGTCGTCAGGACAAGAGACCCAGTACTTC
cdr3_aa: CASSESSGQETQYF

clone_size: -
d_call: TRBD2
cdr3_length: 18
v_call: TRBV4-2
j_call: TRBJ2-2
cdr3_nt: TGTGCCAGCAGCCAACTAGCGGGGGGGCGAGTGGGGACCGGGGAGCTGTTTTTT
cdr3_aa: CASSQLAGGRVGTGELFF

clone_size: once
d_call: -
cdr3_length: 14
v_call: TRBV29-1
j_call: TRBJ2-3
cdr3_nt: TGCAGCGCCCCCAAGGGGGGGGTGACAGATACGCAGTATTTT
cdr3_aa: CSAPKGGVTDTQYF

clone_size: -
d_call: TRBD1
cdr3_length: 14
v_call: TRBV14
j_call: TRBJ1-3
cdr3_nt: TGTGCCAGCAGCCCCCGACAGGGGGGAAACACCATATATTTT
cdr3_aa: CASSPRQGGNTIYF

clone_size: -
d_call: TRBD1
cdr3_length: 14
v_call: TRBV18
j_call: TRBJ2-7
cdr3_nt: TGTGCCAGCTCACTTGGGACAGGGGAGTACGAGCAGTACTTC
cdr3_aa: CASSLGTGEYEQYF

clone_size: -
d_call: -
cdr3_length: 12
v_call: TRBV2
j_call: TRBJ2-7
cdr3_nt: TGTGCCAGCAAACTACAGGGTCACGAGCAGTACTTC
cdr3_aa: CASKLQGHEQYF

clone_size: -
d_call: -
cdr3_length: 13
v_call: TRBV30
j_call: TRBJ1-2
cdr3_nt: TGTGCCTGGAGTGCAGGGCGTAACTATGGCTACACCTTC
cdr3_aa: CAWSAGRNYGYTF

clone_size: -
d_call: -
cdr3_length: 15
v_call: TRBV5-4
j_call: TRBJ2-3
cdr3_nt: TGTGCCAGCAGCTTGGAGGCAGGGAGGACAGATACGCAGTATTTT
cdr3_aa: CASSLEAGRTDTQYF

clone_size: -
d_call: TRBD1
cdr3_length: 15
v_call: TRBV2
j_call: TRBJ2-7
cdr3_nt: TGTGCCAGCAGTGCTGGGACAGGGGGAAGTTACGAGCAGTACTTC
cdr3_aa: CASSAGTGGSYEQYF

clone_size: few
d_call: -
cdr3_length: 15
v_call: TRBV18
j_call: TRBJ2-1
cdr3_nt: TGTGCCAGCTCACCAACAGGATCCACTCACAATGAGCAGTTCTTC
cdr3_aa: CASSPTGSTHNEQFF

clone_size: -
d_call: -
cdr3_length: 14
v_call: TRBV6-5
j_call: TRBJ2-3
cdr3_nt: TGTGCCAGCAGTCGGGGGAGACGCACAGATACGCAGTATTTT
cdr3_aa: CASSRGRRTDTQYF

clone_size: -
d_call: -
cdr3_length: 14
v_call: TRBV23-1
j_call: TRBJ1-1
cdr3_nt: TGCGCCAGCAGTCAATCGAGGGGGGGAACTGAAGCTTTCTTT
cdr3_aa: CASSQSRGGTEAFF

clone_size: few
d_call: TRBD1
cdr3_length: 15
v_call: TRBV7-2
j_call: TRBJ2-7
cdr3_nt: TGTGCCAGCAGCTTACCCACAGGGGGAAGCTACGAGCAGTACTTC
cdr3_aa: CASSLPTGGSYEQYF

clone_size: -
d_call: -
cdr3_length: 13
v_call: TRBV19
j_call: TRBJ1-2
cdr3_nt: TGTGCCAGTAGGGACGACAGCTACTATGGCTACACCTTC
cdr3_aa: CASRDDSYYGYTF

clone_size: -
d_call: -
cdr3_length: 18
v_call: TRBV15
j_call: TRBJ1-3
cdr3_nt: TGTGCCACCAGCAGCGTAAGAATCAGGTCTAGCTCTGGAAACACCATATATTTT
cdr3_aa: CATSSVRIRSSSGNTIYF

clone_size: -
d_call: -
cdr3_length: 14
v_call: TRBV11-3
j_call: TRBJ2-7
cdr3_nt: TGTGCCAGCAGCTACCCGTCGGAAGGCCCCGAGCAGTACTTC
cdr3_aa: CASSYPSEGPEQYF

clone_size: -
d_call: TRBD2
cdr3_length: 16
v_call: TRBV6-5
j_call: TRBJ2-3
cdr3_nt: TGTGCCAGCAGTTACTCGCGGCGGGGGGGCTTAGATACGCAGTATTTT
cdr3_aa: CASSYSRRGGLDTQYF

clone_size: -
d_call: -
cdr3_length: 14
v_call: TRBV6-1
j_call: TRBJ1-5
cdr3_nt: TGTGCCAGCAGTGTTTTGGGGGGGGTCCAGCCCCAGCATTTT
cdr3_aa: CASSVLGGVQPQHF

clone_size: -
d_call: -
cdr3_length: 16
v_call: TRBV4-2
j_call: TRBJ1-4
cdr3_nt: TGTGCCAGCAGCCAAGATCGGGTCCGGGCTAATGAAAAACTGTTTTTT
cdr3_aa: CASSQDRVRANEKLFF

clone_size: -
d_call: -
cdr3_length: 16
v_call: TRBV7-2
j_call: TRBJ2-2
cdr3_nt: TGTGCCAGCAGCTTAAGTCAGCGAGGGGGGGTCGGGGAGCTGTTTTTT
cdr3_aa: CASSLSQRGGVGELFF

clone_size: -
d_call: -
cdr3_length: 14
v_call: TRBV6-1
j_call: TRBJ1-1
cdr3_nt: TGTGCCAGCAGTGAATGGGGGGGCGACACTGAAGCTTTCTTT
cdr3_aa: CASSEWGGDTEAFF

clone_size: -
d_call: -
cdr3_length: 13
v_call: TRBV4-1
j_call: TRBJ1-2
cdr3_nt: TGCGCCAGCAGCCAAGATTCGAACTATGGCTACACCTTC
cdr3_aa: CASSQDSNYGYTF

clone_size: -
d_call: -
cdr3_length: 14
v_call: TRBV5-1
j_call: TRBJ2-1
cdr3_nt: TGCGCCAGCAGCCTGCGACAGGGAGGCCATGAGCAGTTCTTC
cdr3_aa: CASSLRQGGHEQFF

clone_size: -
d_call: TRBD2
cdr3_length: 14
v_call: TRBV6-1
j_call: TRBJ2-5
cdr3_nt: TGTGCCAGCAGGACTAGCGGGGGGGCAGAGACCCAGTACTTC
cdr3_aa: CASRTSGGAETQYF

clone_size: -
d_call: -
cdr3_length: 11
v_call: TRBV7-2
j_call: TRBJ2-2
cdr3_nt: TGTGCCAGCAGTTCGATCGGGGAGCTGTTTTTT
cdr3_aa: CASSSIGELFF

clone_size: -
d_call: -
cdr3_length: 16
v_call: TRBV6-1
j_call: TRBJ1-3
cdr3_nt: TGTGCCAGCAGTGAAGGGTGGACGGGTGGTGGAAACACCATATATTTT
cdr3_aa: CASSEGWTGGGNTIYF

clone_size: -
d_call: TRBD2
cdr3_length: 16
v_call: TRBV5-1
j_call: TRBJ2-5
cdr3_nt: TGCGCCAGCAGCGAGTTTTCGGGGGGACTCAAAGAGACCCAGTACTTC
cdr3_aa: CASSEFSGGLKETQYF

clone_size: -
d_call: -
cdr3_length: 13
v_call: TRBV29-1
j_call: TRBJ1-5
cdr3_nt: TGCAGCGTTCGCCTGAGTGGGAATCAGCCCCAGCATTTT
cdr3_aa: CSVRLSGNQPQHF

clone_size: -
d_call: -
cdr3_length: 15
v_call: TRBV15
j_call: TRBJ2-5
cdr3_nt: TGTGCCACCAGCAGAGATTTACTCTCCCAAGAGACCCAGTACTTC
cdr3_aa: CATSRDLLSQETQYF

clone_size: -
d_call: -
cdr3_length: 12
v_call: TRBV7-9
j_call: TRBJ1-2
cdr3_nt: TGTGCCAGCACCCCCGACCGCTATGGCTACACCTTC
cdr3_aa: CASTPDRYGYTF

clone_size: -
d_call: -
cdr3_length: 13
v_call: TRBV7-3
j_call: TRBJ2-5
cdr3_nt: TGTGCCAGCAGCCGGGGGTACCAAGAGACCCAGTACTTC
cdr3_aa: CASSRGYQETQYF

clone_size: -
d_call: TRBD1
cdr3_length: 14
v_call: TRBV9
j_call: TRBJ1-2
cdr3_nt: TGTGCCAGCAGTCCAACAGGGGCCTCCTATGGCTACACCTTC
cdr3_aa: CASSPTGASYGYTF

clone_size: -
d_call: -
cdr3_length: 13
v_call: TRBV19
j_call: TRBJ1-6
cdr3_nt: TGTGCCAGTACATTCGGGGGGCGGTCACCCCTCCACTTT
cdr3_aa: CASTFGGRSPLHF

clone_size: -
d_call: -
cdr3_length: 14
v_call: TRBV29-1
j_call: TRBJ1-1
cdr3_nt: TGCAGCGTTTTTGCAGGGAGGGAGACGACTGAAGCTTTCTTT
cdr3_aa: CSVFAGRETTEAFF

clone_size: -
d_call: TRBD1
cdr3_length: 15
v_call: TRBV7-8
j_call: TRBJ1-1
cdr3_nt: TGTGCCAGCAGCCTATACAGGGGGAAGGACACTGAAGCTTTCTTT
cdr3_aa: CASSLYRGKDTEAFF

clone_size: -
d_call: -
cdr3_length: 16
v_call: TRBV5-5
j_call: TRBJ1-6
cdr3_nt: TGTGCCAGCAGCCCCACTGGACTGAGCTATAATTCACCCCTCCACTTT
cdr3_aa: CASSPTGLSYNSPLHF

clone_size: -
d_call: TRBD1
cdr3_length: 15
v_call: TRBV7-2
j_call: TRBJ2-2
cdr3_nt: TGTGCCAGCAGCCACGGACAGGGGGCGAACGGGGAGCTGTTTTTT
cdr3_aa: CASSHGQGANGELFF